This T cell receptor beta chain appears in the sequencing data of a study of cytomegalovirus exposure and HLA in healthy donors. Study-level points and caveats: In a later analysis, specific HLA alleles were associated with around 17,000 TCR beta sequences at a 0.05 false discovery rate.

Turning to this clone: Its specificity is not known.

At sampling all donors were nominally healthy, likely with unrecorded immune exposures. Germline CDR1 reads MDHEN; CDR2 reads SYDVKM. This CDR3 comprises 15 residues. The V segment lost 6 bases and the J segment 3 bases; nucleotides outside the gene matches: 11. The PCR ran on 60 Vbeta and 13 Jbeta primers. The repertoire was sequenced with immunoSEQ multiplex PCR; TCRdb's copy has only in-frame clones and lacks some. The sample includes some 75,000 clones. Specimen: PBMCs. This receptor was obtained from a man in his forties or fifties in good health and CMV-seronegative. The chain employs TRBV28 and TRBJ2-7; TRBD2 matches 7 bases. DNA for the CDR3: TGTGCCAGCAGACCCCTCGGGAGGAACCTCTACGAGCAGTACTTC. Amino acids: CASRPLGRNLYEQYF.